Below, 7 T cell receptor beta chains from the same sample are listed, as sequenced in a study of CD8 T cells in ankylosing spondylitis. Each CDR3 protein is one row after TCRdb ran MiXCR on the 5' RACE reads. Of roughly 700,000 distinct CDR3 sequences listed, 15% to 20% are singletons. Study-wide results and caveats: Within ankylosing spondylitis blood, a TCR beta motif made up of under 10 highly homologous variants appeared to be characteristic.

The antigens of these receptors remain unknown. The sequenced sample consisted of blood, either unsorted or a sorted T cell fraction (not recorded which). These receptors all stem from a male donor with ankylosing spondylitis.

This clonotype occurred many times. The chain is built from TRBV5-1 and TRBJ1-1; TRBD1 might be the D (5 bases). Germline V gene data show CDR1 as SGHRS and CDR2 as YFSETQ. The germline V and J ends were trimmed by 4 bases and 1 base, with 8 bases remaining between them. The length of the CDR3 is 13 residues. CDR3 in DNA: TGCGCCAGCAGCACGGACAAGAACACTGAAGCTTTCTTT. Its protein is CASSTDKNTEAFF.

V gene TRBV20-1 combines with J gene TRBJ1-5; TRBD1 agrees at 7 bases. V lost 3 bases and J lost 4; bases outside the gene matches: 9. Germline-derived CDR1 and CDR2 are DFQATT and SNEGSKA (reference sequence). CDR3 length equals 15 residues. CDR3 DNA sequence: TGCAGTGCTAGCCCAGGGGACAGAGCTAATCAGCCCCAGCATTTT. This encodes CSASPGDRANQPQHF.

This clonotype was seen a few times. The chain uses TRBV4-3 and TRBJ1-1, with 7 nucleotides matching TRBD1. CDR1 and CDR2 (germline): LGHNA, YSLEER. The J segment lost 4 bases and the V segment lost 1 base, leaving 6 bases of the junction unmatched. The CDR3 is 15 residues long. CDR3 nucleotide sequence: TGCGCCAGCAGCCAAGTGACAGGGTTAGTCACTGAAGCTTTCTTT. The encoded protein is CASSQVTGLVTEAFF.

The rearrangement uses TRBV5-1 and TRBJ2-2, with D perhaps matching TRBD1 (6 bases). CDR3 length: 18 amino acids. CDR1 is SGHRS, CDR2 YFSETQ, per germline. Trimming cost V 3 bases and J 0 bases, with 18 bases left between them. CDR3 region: CASSSSVTGPANTGELFF. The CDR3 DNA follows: TGCGCCAGCAGCTCGTCCGTCACAGGGCCCGCGAACACCGGGGAGCTGTTTTTT.

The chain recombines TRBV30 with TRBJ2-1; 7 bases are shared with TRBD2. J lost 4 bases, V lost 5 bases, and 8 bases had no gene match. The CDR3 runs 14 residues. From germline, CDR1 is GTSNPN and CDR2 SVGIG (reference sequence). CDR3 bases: TGTGCCTGGGCGACTAGCATCGGATACAATGAGCAGTTCTTC. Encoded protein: CAWATSIGYNEQFF.

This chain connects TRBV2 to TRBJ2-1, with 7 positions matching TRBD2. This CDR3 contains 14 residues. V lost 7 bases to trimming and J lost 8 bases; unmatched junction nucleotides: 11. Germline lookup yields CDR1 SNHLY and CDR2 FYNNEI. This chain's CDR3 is CASITSALDDEQFF. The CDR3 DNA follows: TGTGCCAGCATCACTAGCGCCCTAGACGATGAGCAGTTCTTC.

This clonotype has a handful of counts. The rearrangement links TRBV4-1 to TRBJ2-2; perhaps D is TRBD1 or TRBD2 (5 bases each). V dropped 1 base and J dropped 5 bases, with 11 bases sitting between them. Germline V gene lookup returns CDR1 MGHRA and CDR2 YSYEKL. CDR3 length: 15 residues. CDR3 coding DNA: TGCGCCAGCAGCCAAGTGGGGACGGCAACCGGGGAGCTGTTTTTT. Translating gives CASSQVGTATGELFF.